The T cell receptor beta chain under discussion was sequenced for a study of Ad26.COV2.S vaccination and SARS-CoV-2 variants. Study as a whole: Enrollment placed the donor in the COV1001 Ad26.COV2.S trial arm. Ad26.COV2.S, an intramuscular injection, was given once or twice 56 days apart.

General observations from the study: Individuals receiving vaccine had higher spike-specific TCR breadth than placebo recipients did.

The repertoire was sequenced with immunoSEQ multiplex PCR; TCRdb's copy has only in-frame clones and lacks some. The data hold roughly 380,000 clones, with over 75% observed a single time. Treatment denoted: 19 received Ad26.COV2.S at low or high dose, single or two shots; about 5 received placebo; per-sample allocation not given. Sampling occurred on day 63 after the first vaccine or placebo injection. Points on this clone: Its matching antigen is unknown.

The sequence was obtained from a person aged 18-65 years who received the Ad26.COV2.S COVID-19 vaccine or a placebo. This sample comprised peripheral blood, obtained in a trial of Ad26.COV2.S vaccine versus placebo.

In DNA, the CDR3 is TGTGCCAGCAGCCTCGGACTAGCGTGGGAGCAGTACTTC. It translates to CASSLGLAWEQYF. The V gene is TRBV6-5, the J gene TRBJ2-7; 9 bases line up with TRBD2. Trimming took 6 bases from V and 7 from J; bases not matched to a gene: 7. Germline CDR1 MNHEY, CDR2 SVGAGI. CDR3 length equals 13 residues.